The 5 T cell receptor beta chains reported below all come from one sample, sequenced in a study of shared clonotypes between healthy human individuals. Some clones are missing from TCRdb's copy, which holds only in-frame ones; the method was immunoSEQ multiplex PCR. The table includes around 650,000 clones, about 95% detected once. As defined, naive CD8 cells were CD45RO-negative and positively selected for CCR7, with terminally differentiated effector memory CD45RA+ cells excluded. Sequenced material: naive CD8+ T cells sorted from blood. Receptor source: a woman aged 25-40 years in good health.

The genes are TRBV5-1 and TRBJ2-5; D not certain. With 4 bases removed from V and 0 bases from J, the gap between germline ends came to 1 base. This CDR3 is built from 11 residues. Germline V gene sequence: CDR1 SGHRS, CDR2 YFSETQ. CDR3 bases: TGCGCCAGCAGCGACCAAGAGACCCAGTACTTC. This translates into CASSDQETQYF.

The sample holds one count of this clone. The rearrangement uses TRBV14 and TRBJ2-5, with TRBD1 matching over 10 bases. The V segment lost 0 bases and the J segment 4 bases; nucleotides outside the gene matches: 8. The V gene's germline CDR1 is SGHDN and CDR2 FVKESK. The CDR3 runs to 17 residues. CDR3 sequence: CASSQDPPGQGRETQYF. DNA of the CDR3: TGTGCCAGCAGCCAAGATCCCCCGGGACAGGGGAGAGAGACCCAGTACTTC. Supplemented by reference TRBV14 and TRBJ2-5, the full variable domain reads EAGVTQFPSHSVIEKGQTVTLRCDPISGHDNLYWYRRVMGKEIKFLLHFVKESKQDESGMPNNRFLAERTGGTYSTLKVQPAELEDSGVYFCASSQDPPGQGRETQYFGPGTRLLVL.

V usage is TRBV9 and J usage is TRBJ1-2, with TRBD1 identical over 9 bases. Germline V gives CDR1 SGDLS, CDR2 YYNGEE. V dropped 3 bases and J dropped 4; count of bases not matched to a gene: 7. This CDR3 contains 15 residues. CDR3 nucleotides: TGTGCCAGCAGCGCAAGGGGGACAGGGACCTATGGCTACACCTTC. As protein: CASSARGTGTYGYTF.

The chain is built from TRBV11-2 and TRBJ2-7, with 7 positions matching TRBD1. After removal of 1 base from V and 5 bases from J, the junction contained 8 bases not matched to a gene. The CDR3 runs to 15 residues. Germline loops: CDR1 SGHAT, CDR2 FQNNGV. CDR3 DNA: TGTGCCAGCAGCTTAGTCAGGGGGTCGGTCCACGAGCAGTACTTC. Translating gives CASSLVRGSVHEQYF.

The J gene is TRBJ2-7, the V gene TRBV30; TRBD1 agrees at 8 bases. The germline CDR1 and CDR2 sequences are GTSNPN and SVGIG (reference sequence). CDR3 length: 13 amino acids. V trimming: 3 bases; J trimming: 2 bases; junction bases outside the gene matches: 3. CDR3 sequence reads: CAWRDRGTYEQYF. The CDR3 DNA reads TGTGCCTGGAGAGACAGGGGCACCTACGAGCAGTACTTC.